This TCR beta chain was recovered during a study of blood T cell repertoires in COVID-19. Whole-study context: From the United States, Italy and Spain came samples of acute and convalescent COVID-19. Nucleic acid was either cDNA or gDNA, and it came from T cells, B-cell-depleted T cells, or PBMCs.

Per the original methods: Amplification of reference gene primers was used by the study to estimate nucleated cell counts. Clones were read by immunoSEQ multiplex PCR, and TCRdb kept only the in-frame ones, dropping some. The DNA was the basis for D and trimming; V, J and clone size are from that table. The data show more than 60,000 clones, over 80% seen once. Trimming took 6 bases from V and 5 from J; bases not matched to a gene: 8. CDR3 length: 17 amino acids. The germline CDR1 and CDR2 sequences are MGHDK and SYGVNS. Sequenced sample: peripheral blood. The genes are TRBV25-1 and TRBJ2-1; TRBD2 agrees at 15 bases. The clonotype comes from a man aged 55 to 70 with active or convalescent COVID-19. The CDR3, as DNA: TGTGCCAGCAGGGGACTAGCGGGGGGCAAGCGACACAATGAGCAGTTCTTC. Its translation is CASRGLAGGKRHNEQFF.